This passage covers 24 T cell receptor beta chains from one sample sequenced in a study of T cells in Graves' hyperthyroidism and ophthalmopathy. TCR beta CDR3 sequences were amplified from RNA transcripts. TCR CDR3 regions were first amplified by RT-PCR with HTBI primers. TCRdb redid the calling of the multiplex PCR reads with MiXCR, one entry per CDR3 protein. This table holds approximately 420,000 distinct CDR3 sequences, about an eighth found once. Material: blood. The source is a woman between 18 and 29 years old with Graves' hyperthyroidism.

Note on this clonotype: A much more abundant neighbour one base away suggests this may be a read error. V is TRBV20-1 and J is TRBJ2-7, with TRBD2 matching over 12 bases. CDR3 length: 13 residues. In germline, CDR1 is DFQATT, CDR2 SNEGSKA (reference sequence). The CDR3 coding sequence is TGCGGTGCTAGACTAGCGGGAGCAGGAGAGCAGTACTTC. It specifies CGARLAGAGEQYF.

This clonotype has ten or more counts. The gene calls are TRBV6-1 and TRBJ1-2, with 8 bases identical to TRBD1. With 7 bases clipped from V and 8 bases from J, the junction kept 6 bases outside the gene matches. The CDR3 runs 12 residues. Germline V gives CDR1 MNHNS, CDR2 SASEGT. CDR3 sequence reads: CASTRQGWGYTF. The CDR3 region has the DNA TGTGCCAGCACAAGACAGGGGTGGGGCTACACCTTC.

This clonotype was recorded many times. The chain is built from TRBV25-1 and TRBJ1-1; D not certain. The CDR3 length is 16 residues. Deletions cut 2 bases from V and 4 bases from J, with 17 bases between. Germline values: CDR1 MGHDK, CDR2 SYGVNS. CDR3 in DNA: TGTGCCAGCAGTGAAAACACTATACCCTCGACCACTGAAGCTTTCTTT. Amino acid sequence: CASSENTIPSTTEAFF.

In its sample, this clonotype was seen many times. V and J are TRBV30 and TRBJ2-7, with 9 bases identical to TRBD1. The CDR3 loop spans 13 amino acids. Trimming at V came to 8 bases and at J to 1 base, leaving 6 bases not matched to a gene. Germline CDR1 GTSNPN, CDR2 SVGIG (reference sequence). The CDR3 loop is CAREDRGSYEQYF. The CDR3 DNA reads as TGTGCCCGGGAAGACAGGGGGTCCTACGAGCAGTACTTC. The whole variable domain, filled in from reference TRBV30 and TRBJ2-7, reads SQTIHQWPATLVQPVGSPLSLECTVEGTSNPNLYWYRQAAGRGLQLLFYSVGIGQISSEVPQNLSASRPQDRQFILSSKKLLLSDSGFYLCAREDRGSYEQYFGPGTRLTVT.

This clonotype has ten or more counts. The chain combines TRBV5-1 with TRBJ2-5; TRBD1 matches 9 bases. The germline CDR1 and CDR2 sequences are SGHRS and YFSETQ. V gave up 4 bases and J gave up 5 bases; unmatched junction bases: 3. The CDR3 consists of 13 residues. The CDR3 spells CASSPTGGETQYF. The CDR3 DNA reads TGCGCCAGCAGCCCAACAGGGGGCGAGACCCAGTACTTC.

This clonotype has ten or more counts. The rearrangement links TRBV30 to TRBJ2-1; 9 bases match TRBD2. Germline CDR1 and CDR2: GTSNPN and SVGIG (reference sequence). V shed 6 bases and J 6 bases; nucleotides not matched to a gene: 6. This CDR3 has 13 residues. The CDR3 loop reads CACSGTSPNEQFF. The DNA of the CDR3 is TGTGCCTGCTCCGGGACTAGCCCCAATGAGCAGTTCTTC.

This clonotype has only a few counts. The chain is built from TRBV20-1 and TRBJ1-1, with D hard to call. This CDR3 is built from 14 residues. Germline V gene lookup returns CDR1 DFQATT and CDR2 SNEGSKA (reference sequence). Trimming removed 0 bases at V and 1 base at J, with 9 bases between. CDR3 in amino acids: CSARDLSGNTEAFF. CDR3 DNA sequence: TGCAGTGCTAGAGATCTATCAGGGAACACTGAAGCTTTCTTT.

This clonotype has at least ten counts. The chain couples TRBV28 to TRBJ2-7; D might be TRBD1 (5 bases). Germline V gives CDR1 MDHEN, CDR2 SYDVKM. This CDR3 is 15 amino acids long. With 6 bases removed from V and 7 bases from J, the gap between germline ends came to 22 bases. In nucleotides, the CDR3 is TGTGCCAGCAGACAAGCCATAGGGGAAACGGCGGAGCAGTACTTC. Its protein is CASRQAIGETAEQYF.

The chain employs TRBV5-1 and TRBJ2-7; unclear D gene. The V gene's germline CDR1 is SGHRS and CDR2 YFSETQ. This CDR3 is built from 13 residues. V lost 7 bases to trimming and J lost 3 bases, with 14 bases between them. CDR3 sequence: CASSRATDYEQYF. CDR3 DNA: TGCGCCAGCTCGCGCGCCACGGACTACGAGCAGTACTTC.

This clonotype has ten or more counts. This sequence joins TRBV20-1 and TRBJ2-4; the D gene is possibly TRBD2 (5 bases). Trimming removed 6 bases at V and 0 bases at J, with 15 bases between. Germline lookup yields CDR1 DFQATT and CDR2 SNEGSKA (reference sequence). This CDR3 is built from 15 residues. The CDR3 DNA follows: TGCAGTGCAGCTCTCCGACGGGGAGCCAAAAACATTCAGTACTTC. It specifies CSAALRRGAKNIQYF.

This clonotype was observed many times. The chain couples TRBV30 to TRBJ2-4; D is perhaps TRBD2 (6 bases). Germline V gene data show CDR1 as GTSNPN and CDR2 as SVGIG (reference sequence). The CDR3 totals 14 residues. Trimming cost V 5 bases and J 2 bases, with 13 bases left between them. In nucleotides, the CDR3 is TGTGCCTGGGCTACTGGAGGGACCAAAAACATTCAGTACTTC. The encoded protein is CAWATGGTKNIQYF.

This rearrangement joins TRBV7-9 to TRBJ2-5; 12 nucleotides align to TRBD2. This CDR3 is built from 17 residues. J lost 5 bases, V lost 5 bases, and 12 bases had no gene match. Per germline, CDR1 SEHNR and CDR2 FQNEAQ (reference sequence). The DNA of the CDR3 is TGTGCCAGCAGCGGACTAGCGGGGAGTAAGAAAGGGGAGACCCAGTACTTC. The encoded protein is CASSGLAGSKKGETQYF.

This chain joins TRBV28 and TRBJ2-5, with D perhaps matching TRBD2 (7 bases). This CDR3 spans 15 amino acids. CDR1 MDHEN and CDR2 SYDVKM come from the germline V gene. The V end was cut by 1 base, the J end by 7 bases, with 16 bases between. CDR3 sequence: CASSLLGGAGVTQYF. DNA of the CDR3: TGTGCCAGCAGTTTATTGGGGGGGGCAGGGGTGACCCAGTACTTC.

This chain connects TRBV4-3 to TRBJ2-1, with D unresolved. The CDR3 totals 17 residues. V gave up 0 bases and J gave up 0 bases, with 12 bases separating them. Germline values: CDR1 LGHNA, CDR2 YSLEER. As DNA, the CDR3 is TGCGCCAGCAGCCAAGATAGTGCTCAGAGCTCCTACAATGAGCAGTTCTTC. Protein sequence: CASSQDSAQSSYNEQFF.

This clonotype was recorded at least ten times. The chain is built from TRBV28 and TRBJ1-2, with D maybe TRBD1 (6 bases). The CDR3 runs to 15 residues. Per germline, CDR1 MDHEN and CDR2 SYDVKM. V lost 0 bases and J 7 bases, leaving 15 bases between the germline ends. CDR3 nucleotide sequence: TGTGCCAGCAGTTTATGGAGTCTGGGGGCGCTTGGCTACACCTTC. It encodes CASSLWSLGALGYTF.

The sample holds many counts of this clonotype. V is TRBV20-1 and J is TRBJ2-1; no clear D. The length of the CDR3 is 16 residues. Trimming left V 3 bases short and J 0 bases short, with 15 bases between. CDR1 is DFQATT, CDR2 SNEGSKA, per germline (reference sequence). The DNA of the CDR3 is TGCAGTGCTAGTTTAACGATACCTGGCTCCTACAATGAGCAGTTCTTC. Translated: CSASLTIPGSYNEQFF.

V gene TRBV20-1 combines with J gene TRBJ2-5, with 7 bases fitting TRBD1. This CDR3 has 14 residues. With 6 bases clipped from V and 6 bases from J, the junction kept 13 bases outside the gene matches. CDR1 DFQATT and CDR2 SNEGSKA come from the germline V gene (reference sequence). The CDR3 sequence: CSADGAGGDQTQYF. The DNA of the CDR3 is TGCAGTGCGGACGGAGCAGGGGGTGACCAGACCCAGTACTTC.

The chain has TRBV27 and TRBJ2-1; 8 nucleotides match TRBD2. The germline V gene encodes CDR1 MNHEY and CDR2 SMNVEV (reference sequence). The V segment lost 5 bases and the J segment 7 bases; nucleotides outside the gene matches: 13. The CDR3 consists of 16 residues. The CDR3 DNA follows: TGTGCCAGCAGTCCGTTTGAAGGACTAGCCGCAAATGAGCAGTTCTTC. Translation gives CASSPFEGLAANEQFF.

This clonotype was detected ten times or more. This chain joins TRBV12-3 or TRBV12-4 and TRBJ1-5; D might be TRBD1 (6 bases). The CDR3 sequence is 14 residues long. Trimming cost V 5 bases and J 3 bases, with 11 bases left between them. CDR3 DNA sequence: TGTGCCAGCAGTCCACAGGGATTCAATCAGCCCCAGCATTTT. Translating it yields CASSPQGFNQPQHF.

The V gene is TRBV7-3, the J gene TRBJ2-3; maybe TRBD2 (6 bases). CDR3 length equals 14 residues. Trimming took off 5 bases at V and 8 bases at J, with 17 bases between the two ends. Germline V lookup: CDR1 SGHTA, CDR2 FQGTGA. The CDR3 DNA follows: TGTGCCAGCAGCGCCGTAGCGGCCCCAAGTACGCAGTATTTT. This gives the protein CASSAVAAPSTQYF.

This clonotype was seen at least ten times. The chain has TRBV28 and TRBJ1-5; 8 positions agree with TRBD1. V lost 10 bases to trimming and J lost 7 bases; unmatched junction nucleotides: 12. Germline V gene data show CDR1 as MDHEN and CDR2 as SYDVKM. CDR3 length: 14 residues. The CDR3: CATPGQGGGQPQHF. CDR3 bases: TGTGCCACCCCAGGACAGGGAGGAGGCCAGCCCCAGCATTTT.

This clonotype has only a few counts. CDR3 bases: TGTGCCAGCAGCCCCCTTCGGCGCGGCCCTAATGAAAAACTGTTTTTT. The encoded protein is CASSPLRRGPNEKLFF. The rearrangement links TRBV7-9 to TRBJ1-4; D call uncertain. The V end lost 5 bases, the J end lost 3 bases, and 16 bases lay between the germline ends. CDR3 length: 16 amino acids. CDR1 is SEHNR and CDR2 is FQNEAQ in the germline V gene (reference sequence).

This clonotype has ten or more counts. The chain is built from TRBV6-5 and TRBJ2-2, with 8 bases aligning to TRBD2. The CDR3 runs 16 residues. The V gene's germline CDR1 is MNHEY and CDR2 SVGAGI. J was trimmed by 2 bases and V by 0 bases; bases with no gene match: 2. CDR3 residues: CASSYSRTSNTGELFF. CDR3 coding DNA: TGTGCCAGCAGTTACTCGAGGACTAGCAACACCGGGGAGCTGTTTTTT.

This clonotype was seen only a few times. At one of its ends the junction is not consistent with the germline gene, which may arise from a read error. The chain has TRBV7-3 and TRBJ2-5, with D unresolved. The CDR3 extends over 13 amino acids. Germline V lookup: CDR1 SGHTA, CDR2 FQGTGA. This chain's CDR3 is CASSLSREEAQYF. Written as DNA, the CDR3 is TGTGCCAGCAGCTTAAGCCGAGAAGAGGCCCAGTACTTC.